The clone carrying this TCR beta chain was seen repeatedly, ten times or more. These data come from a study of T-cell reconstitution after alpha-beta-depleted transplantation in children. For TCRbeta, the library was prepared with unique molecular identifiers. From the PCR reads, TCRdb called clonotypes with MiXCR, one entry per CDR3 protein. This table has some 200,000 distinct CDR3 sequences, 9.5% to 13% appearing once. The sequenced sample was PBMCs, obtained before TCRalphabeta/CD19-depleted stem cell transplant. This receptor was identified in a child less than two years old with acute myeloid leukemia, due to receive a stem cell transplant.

DNA for the CDR3: TGCGCCAGCAGCTTCCGGGAGTGGTACAATGAGCAGTTCTTC. It encodes CASSFREWYNEQFF. V and J are TRBV5-1 and TRBJ2-1, with a possible D match to TRBD2 (6 bases). V was cut by 2 bases and J by 4 bases, with 10 bases left in between. The CDR3 contains 14 residues. Germline CDR1 reads SGHRS; CDR2 reads YFSETQ.